The rows below give T cell receptor beta chains drawn from one sample of a study of blood T cells in healthy people across ages. TCRdb itself ran the 5' RACE reads through MiXCR, one entry per CDR3 protein. The sample carries hundreds of thousands of distinct CDR3 sequences, 45% to 70% recorded once. Sequenced: blood. Every receptor here comes from a man aged 40-55 years in good health. The CDR3 runs from the conserved cysteine through the conserved F or W. D genes are given only for firm matches. Some rows have no size entry. The others give once, few or many, or a class for an expanded clone.

j_call: TRBJ2-5
clone_size: .
v_call: TRBV6-2/TRBV6-3
d_call: .
cdr3_aa: CASNSGMASEQYF
cdr3_nt: TGTGCCAGCAATAGCGGTATGGCGTCAGAGCAGTACTTC

j_call: TRBJ2-7
clone_size: .
v_call: TRBV20-1
d_call: .
cdr3_aa: CSARDILASLSYEQYF
cdr3_nt: TGCAGTGCTAGAGATATTTTAGCAAGTCTCTCCTACGAGCAGTACTTC

j_call: TRBJ1-2
clone_size: .
v_call: TRBV6-1
d_call: .
cdr3_aa: CASSERQGGYGYTF
cdr3_nt: TGTGCCAGCAGTGAACGGCAGGGCGGCTATGGCTACACCTTC

j_call: TRBJ2-2
clone_size: few
v_call: TRBV4-2
d_call: TRBD2
cdr3_aa: CASSPAGGSGGELFF
cdr3_nt: TGTGCCAGCAGCCCAGCGGGAGGATCCGGCGGGGAGCTGTTTTTT

j_call: TRBJ2-7
clone_size: .
v_call: TRBV6-5
d_call: TRBD1
cdr3_aa: CASSLYRGSSYEQYF
cdr3_nt: TGTGCCAGCAGCCTTTACAGGGGATCGTCTTACGAGCAGTACTTC

j_call: TRBJ1-2
clone_size: .
v_call: TRBV11-3
d_call: TRBD1
cdr3_aa: CASGYAGGYGYTF
cdr3_nt: TGTGCCAGCGGTTATGCAGGGGGCTATGGCTACACCTTC

j_call: TRBJ2-1
clone_size: .
v_call: TRBV7-2
d_call: TRBD2
cdr3_aa: CATGGAGVVNEQFF
cdr3_nt: TGTGCCACCGGGGGAGCGGGAGTTGTAAATGAGCAGTTCTTC

j_call: TRBJ1-6
clone_size: .
v_call: TRBV28
d_call: .
cdr3_aa: CASRLDLNSPLHF
cdr3_nt: TGTGCCAGCAGGCTGGACCTCAACTCACCCCTCCACTTT

j_call: TRBJ2-3
clone_size: few
v_call: TRBV7-6
d_call: .
cdr3_aa: CASSLWQGGTDTQYF
cdr3_nt: TGTGCCAGCAGCTTATGGCAGGGCGGCACAGATACGCAGTATTTT

j_call: TRBJ2-4
clone_size: .
v_call: TRBV15
d_call: .
cdr3_aa: CATSRAPRGGINIQYF
cdr3_nt: TGTGCCACCAGCAGAGCTCCTAGGGGGGGGATAAACATTCAGTACTTC

j_call: TRBJ2-7
clone_size: .
v_call: TRBV6-1
d_call: .
cdr3_aa: CASIGYEQYF
cdr3_nt: TGTGCCAGCATCGGCTACGAGCAGTACTTC

j_call: TRBJ2-3
clone_size: few
v_call: TRBV6-4
d_call: .
cdr3_aa: CASSGQRTDTQYF
cdr3_nt: TGTGCCAGCAGCGGACAGCGCACAGATACGCAGTATTTT

j_call: TRBJ2-5
clone_size: .
v_call: TRBV5-1
d_call: .
cdr3_aa: CASRPSSPRETQYF
cdr3_nt: TGCGCCAGCAGGCCGAGCTCCCCTAGAGAGACCCAGTACTTC

j_call: TRBJ2-5
clone_size: .
v_call: TRBV4-3
d_call: .
cdr3_aa: CASSQVQGRDEQYF
cdr3_nt: TGCGCCAGCAGCCAAGTTCAGGGGCGGGATGAGCAGTACTTC

j_call: TRBJ1-1
clone_size: .
v_call: TRBV6-6
d_call: TRBD1
cdr3_aa: CASNRDRNTEAFF
cdr3_nt: TGTGCCAGCAATCGGGACAGGAACACTGAAGCTTTCTTT

j_call: TRBJ2-7
clone_size: .
v_call: TRBV29-1
d_call: TRBD2
cdr3_aa: CSVGLPSGIFYEQYF
cdr3_nt: TGCAGCGTTGGGCTCCCTAGCGGGATCTTCTACGAGCAGTACTTC

j_call: TRBJ2-7
clone_size: .
v_call: TRBV4-3
d_call: .
cdr3_aa: CASSQSTPDRMPNEQYF
cdr3_nt: TGCGCCAGCAGCCAAAGCACACCCGACAGGATGCCCAATGAGCAGTACTTC

j_call: TRBJ2-4
clone_size: .
v_call: TRBV12-3/TRBV12-4
d_call: .
cdr3_aa: CASSLVVRGGRVTKNIQYF
cdr3_nt: TGTGCCAGCAGTTTAGTTGTTAGGGGGGGGAGGGTTACCAAAAACATTCAGTACTTC

j_call: TRBJ2-2
clone_size: .
v_call: TRBV12-5
d_call: .
cdr3_aa: CASLPGTGELFF
cdr3_nt: TGTGCTTCTCTCCCGGGTACCGGGGAGCTGTTTTTT

j_call: TRBJ1-1
clone_size: few
v_call: TRBV20-1
d_call: TRBD1
cdr3_aa: CSAGTGAGNTEAFF
cdr3_nt: TGCAGTGCCGGGACAGGGGCGGGGAACACTGAAGCTTTCTTT

j_call: TRBJ1-2
clone_size: few
v_call: TRBV21-1
d_call: .
cdr3_aa: CAAPRPCDRANYGYTF
cdr3_nt: TGTGCCGCCCCCAGACCATGTGACAGGGCGAACTATGGCTACACCTTC

j_call: TRBJ2-2
clone_size: .
v_call: TRBV2
d_call: .
cdr3_aa: CASNALTGLTGELFF
cdr3_nt: TGTGCCAGCAATGCGCTGACAGGTCTAACCGGGGAGCTGTTTTTT

j_call: TRBJ2-5
clone_size: .
v_call: TRBV7-6
d_call: TRBD2
cdr3_aa: CASSLISGGAETQYF
cdr3_nt: TGTGCCAGCAGCTTAATTAGCGGGGGTGCTGAGACCCAGTACTTC

j_call: TRBJ2-2
clone_size: few
v_call: TRBV7-9
d_call: TRBD1
cdr3_aa: CASSGDRGGGTGELFF
cdr3_nt: TGTGCCAGCAGCGGAGACAGGGGAGGTGGCACCGGGGAGCTGTTTTTT

j_call: TRBJ2-6
clone_size: .
v_call: TRBV11-1
d_call: .
cdr3_aa: CASSLRAAFSGANVLTF
cdr3_nt: TGTGCCAGCAGCTTGAGGGCCGCCTTCTCTGGGGCCAACGTCCTGACTTTC

j_call: TRBJ2-3
clone_size: .
v_call: TRBV15
d_call: .
cdr3_aa: CATSRERAGRVDTQYF
cdr3_nt: TGTGCCACCAGCAGAGAGAGGGCGGGCCGGGTAGATACGCAGTATTTT

j_call: TRBJ1-2
clone_size: once
v_call: TRBV29-1
d_call: .
cdr3_aa: CSPTEVHGYTF
cdr3_nt: TGCAGCCCTACGGAGGTCCATGGCTACACCTTC

j_call: TRBJ1-1
clone_size: .
v_call: TRBV28
d_call: TRBD1
cdr3_aa: CASSPGTGSAFF
cdr3_nt: TGTGCCAGCAGTCCCGGGACAGGGTCGGCTTTCTTT

j_call: TRBJ1-1
clone_size: once
v_call: TRBV7-9
d_call: TRBD1
cdr3_aa: CASSVSTGIEAFF
cdr3_nt: TGTGCCAGCAGCGTATCGACAGGGATAGAAGCTTTCTTT

j_call: TRBJ2-3
clone_size: .
v_call: TRBV6-4
d_call: TRBD2
cdr3_aa: CASSEGGSPTDTQYF
cdr3_nt: TGTGCCAGCAGTGAGGGCGGGAGTCCCACAGATACGCAGTATTTT

j_call: TRBJ1-2
clone_size: .
v_call: TRBV28
d_call: TRBD1
cdr3_aa: CASTSRPGQVLFWGGYTF
cdr3_nt: TGTGCCAGCACCTCTCGTCCGGGACAGGTCCTCTTTTGGGGAGGCTACACCTTC

j_call: TRBJ2-1
clone_size: .
v_call: TRBV28
d_call: .
cdr3_aa: CASKVGGMGSNEQFF
cdr3_nt: TGTGCCAGCAAAGTTGGCGGGATGGGGTCCAATGAGCAGTTCTTC

j_call: TRBJ2-7
clone_size: .
v_call: TRBV27
d_call: .
cdr3_aa: CASSFLWAPTYEQYF
cdr3_nt: TGTGCCAGCAGTTTCCTCTGGGCCCCGACCTACGAGCAGTACTTC

j_call: TRBJ2-5
clone_size: .
v_call: TRBV2
d_call: TRBD2
cdr3_aa: CASSLSGGNYNEQYF
cdr3_nt: TGTGCCAGCAGTCTAAGCGGGGGAAACTACAATGAGCAGTACTTC

j_call: TRBJ2-7
clone_size: once
v_call: TRBV2
d_call: .
cdr3_aa: CASSESVGYYEQYF
cdr3_nt: TGTGCCAGCAGTGAATCGGTCGGCTACTACGAGCAGTACTTC

j_call: TRBJ2-1
clone_size: .
v_call: TRBV7-9
d_call: .
cdr3_aa: CASSFTVDEQFF
cdr3_nt: TGTGCCAGCAGCTTTACGGTGGATGAGCAGTTCTTC

j_call: TRBJ2-7
clone_size: .
v_call: TRBV6-6
d_call: .
cdr3_aa: CASSLRDGTYNEQYF
cdr3_nt: TGTGCCAGCAGCCTAAGGGACGGAACCTACAATGAGCAGTACTTC

j_call: TRBJ1-2
clone_size: .
v_call: TRBV10-3
d_call: TRBD1
cdr3_aa: CAISEVWDRNNYGYTF
cdr3_nt: TGTGCCATCAGTGAGGTCTGGGACAGAAACAACTATGGCTACACCTTC

j_call: TRBJ2-7
clone_size: .
v_call: TRBV6-4
d_call: TRBD2
cdr3_aa: CASSSSGGTRLDNEQYF
cdr3_nt: TGTGCCAGCTCGTCTTCGGGAGGAACCCGACTCGACAATGAGCAGTACTTC

j_call: TRBJ1-2
clone_size: .
v_call: TRBV29-1
d_call: .
cdr3_aa: CSVEISGTYGYTF
cdr3_nt: TGCAGCGTTGAAATTTCAGGGACTTATGGCTACACCTTC

j_call: TRBJ2-5
clone_size: .
v_call: TRBV12-3/TRBV12-4
d_call: .
cdr3_aa: CASSYPLELAQETQYF
cdr3_nt: TGTGCCAGCAGCTACCCACTAGAGTTGGCCCAAGAGACCCAGTACTTC

j_call: TRBJ2-3
clone_size: .
v_call: TRBV20-1
d_call: TRBD2
cdr3_aa: CSAAWTSGFTDTQYF
cdr3_nt: TGCAGTGCGGCTTGGACTAGCGGTTTCACAGATACGCAGTATTTT